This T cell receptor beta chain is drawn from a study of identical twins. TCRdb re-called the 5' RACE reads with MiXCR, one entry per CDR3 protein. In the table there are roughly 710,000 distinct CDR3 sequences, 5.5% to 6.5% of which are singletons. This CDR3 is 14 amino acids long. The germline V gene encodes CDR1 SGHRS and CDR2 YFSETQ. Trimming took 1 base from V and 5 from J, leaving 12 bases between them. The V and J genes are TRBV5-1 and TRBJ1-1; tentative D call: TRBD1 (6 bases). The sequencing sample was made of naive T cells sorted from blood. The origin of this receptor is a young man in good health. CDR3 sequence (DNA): TGCGCCAGCAGCTTGCGACAGGACGTGACTGAAGCTTTCTTT. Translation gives CASSLRQDVTEAFF.